This paragraph covers one T cell receptor (beta chain) sequence. This specimen comes from a study of blood T cell repertoires in COVID-19. For the study at large: The United States, Italy and Spain were the sources of the acute and convalescent COVID-19 samples. PBMCs, B-cell-depleted T cells, or T cells provided the cDNA or gDNA that made up the material.

Per the study methods: Reference gene primer amplification in the assay estimated nucleated cell counts. Profiled with immunoSEQ multiplex PCR; TCRdb holds only in-frame clones, not every one. V, J and clone size derive from that table, while D and trimming were established from the DNA sequence. The table lists a few hundred thousand clones, over 80% of them singletons. The germline V gene encodes CDR1 MNHEY and CDR2 SVGAGI. V lost 5 bases to trimming and J lost 7 bases, with 14 bases between them. The CDR3 extends over 13 amino acids. Material: peripheral blood. This clonotype was obtained from a man aged 25-40 years who had recovered from COVID-19. V gene TRBV6-5 combines with J gene TRBJ1-1; D is unclear. The CDR3 protein is CASSRVHRGEAFF. The CDR3 nucleotides read TGTGCCAGCAGTCGGGTCCACCGGGGTGAAGCTTTCTTT.